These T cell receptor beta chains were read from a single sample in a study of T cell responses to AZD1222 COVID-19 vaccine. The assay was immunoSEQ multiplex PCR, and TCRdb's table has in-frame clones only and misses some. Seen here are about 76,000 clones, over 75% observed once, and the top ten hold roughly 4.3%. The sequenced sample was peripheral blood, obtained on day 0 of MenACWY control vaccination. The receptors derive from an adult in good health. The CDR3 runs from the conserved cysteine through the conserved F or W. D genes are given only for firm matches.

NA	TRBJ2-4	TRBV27	TGTGCCAGCAGTTTATCGGGGACTCTAAACATTCAGTACTTC	CASSLSGTLNIQYF
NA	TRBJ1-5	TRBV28	TGTGCCAGCACGCCCCGCTGGCTGGGTCAGCCCCAGCATTTT	CASTPRWLGQPQHF
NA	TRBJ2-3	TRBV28	TGTGCCAGCAGTTTATTCCCATTGACAGGCACAGATACGCAGTATTTT	CASSLFPLTGTDTQYF
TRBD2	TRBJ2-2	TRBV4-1	TGCGCCAGCAGCCAAGGAGAGGGAGGGCCCTTAGGGACCGGGGAGCTGTTTTTT	CASSQGEGGPLGTGELFF
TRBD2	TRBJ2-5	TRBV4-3	TGCGCCAGCAGCCCTGGGGGGGGCCAAGAGACCCAGTACTTC	CASSPGGGQETQYF
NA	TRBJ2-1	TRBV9	TGTGCCAGCAGCGTGGGCGGCTCCTACAATGAGCAGTTCTTC	CASSVGGSYNEQFF
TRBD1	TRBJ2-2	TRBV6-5	TGTGCCAGCAGTTACGGACAGGGGGCGGGCACCGGGGAGCTGTTTTTT	CASSYGQGAGTGELFF
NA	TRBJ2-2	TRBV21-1	TGTGCCAGCAGCAAAAAATTAAGCCGGCAGACGAACACCGGGGAGCTGTTTTTT	CASSKKLSRQTNTGELFF
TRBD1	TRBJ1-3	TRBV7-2	TGTGCCAGCAGCGTACAGGGGGCGCAGGGAAACACCATATATTTT	CASSVQGAQGNTIYF
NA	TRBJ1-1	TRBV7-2	TGTGCCAGCAGCTTAGGTAATCTGGCCGGGAACACTGAAGCTTTCTTT	CASSLGNLAGNTEAFF
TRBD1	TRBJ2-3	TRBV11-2	TGTGCCAGCAGCCCCATGGGACAGGGCCTCACGGATACGCAGTATTTT	CASSPMGQGLTDTQYF
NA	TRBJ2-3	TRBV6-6	TGTGCCAGCAGTTACGGAGATACGCAGTATTTT	CASSYGDTQYF
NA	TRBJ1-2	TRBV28	TGTGCCAGCAGTTTTAGAGGCCTCTATGGCTACACCTTC	CASSFRGLYGYTF
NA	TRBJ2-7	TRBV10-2	TGCGCCAGCAGTGAGCAGGGGCCGGGGTACGAGCAGTACTTC	CASSEQGPGYEQYF
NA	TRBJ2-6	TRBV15	TGTGCCACCAGCAGAGCGGGGGGCCGGGCCAACGTCCTGACTTTC	CATSRAGGRANVLTF
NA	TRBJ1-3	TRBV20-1	TGCAGTGCCGCCTCGGGAAACACCATATATTTT	CSAASGNTIYF
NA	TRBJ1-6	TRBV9	TGTGCCAGCAGCGTAGCACGGACTTTCAATTCACCCCTCCACTTT	CASSVARTFNSPLHF
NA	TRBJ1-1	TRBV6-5	TGTGCCAGCAGTTACCCTGGAGGCACTGAAGCTTTCTTT	CASSYPGGTEAFF
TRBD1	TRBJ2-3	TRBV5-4	TGTGCCAGCAGCCGAGGTGAGGACAGGGTCACAGATACGCAGTATTTT	CASSRGEDRVTDTQYF
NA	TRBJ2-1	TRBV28	TGTGCCAGCAGTAAACATAGCTCCTACAATGAGCAGTTCTTC	CASSKHSSYNEQFF
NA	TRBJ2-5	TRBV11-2	TGTGCCAGCAGCCCCCGGTGGCAGGCAGAGACCCAGTACTTC	CASSPRWQAETQYF
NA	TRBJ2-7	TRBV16	TGTGCCAGCAGCCACACGTCCCCGGGGTTGGGCGAGCAGTACTTC	CASSHTSPGLGEQYF
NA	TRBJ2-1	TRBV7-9	TGTGCCAGCAGCCCGGGCCCTAGGGCCTACAATGAGCAGTTCTTC	CASSPGPRAYNEQFF
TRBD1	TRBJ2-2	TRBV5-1	TGCGCCAGCAGCTTGGAATCCCTACAGGGGGCGGGCACCGGGGAGCTGTTTTTT	CASSLESLQGAGTGELFF
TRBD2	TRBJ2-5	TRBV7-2	TGTGCCAGCAGCTTAGTTAGCGGGAGGGCCCAGGAGACCCAGTACTTC	CASSLVSGRAQETQYF